A selection of T cell receptor beta chains follows, all from one sample in a study of spatial heterogeneity in lung cancer. TCRdb ran MiXCR on the 5' RACE reads and lists one entry per CDR3 protein. The sample lists about 10,000 distinct CDR3 sequences, more than 5% occurring once. The source material was lung tumor tissue, sampled at surgery. The receptors shown here come from a male donor with early-stage non-small cell lung cancer. Both conserved end residues are part of each CDR3.

v_gene	j_gene	CDR3aa
TRBV6-1	TRBJ2-2	CASSLRAGGELFF
TRBV20-1	TRBJ1-5	CSAVDRGQPQHF
TRBV5-1	TRBJ1-1	CASSLGGGTEAFF
TRBV18	TRBJ2-1	CASSPRVALAGNNEQFF
TRBV12-3/TRBV12-4	TRBJ1-2	CASSLIGGLDGYTF
TRBV12-5	TRBJ2-7	CASGSTGTGGTYEQYF
TRBV20-1	TRBJ2-6	CSARKDRGSGANVLTF
TRBV28	TRBJ2-2	CGAGAYTGELFF
TRBV7-9	TRBJ2-7	CASSSSGWNNEQYF
TRBV7-8	TRBJ2-1	CAIGGGDNEQFF
TRBV6-5	TRBJ1-2	CASSYSGGGGTGYTF
TRBV20-1	TRBJ2-7	CSARDPGQPTDYEQYF
TRBV29-1	TRBJ2-5	CSVLQGPGTQYF
TRBV18	TRBJ2-2	CASSPSEELFF
TRBV30	TRBJ2-1	CAWSLGLAGNNEQFF
TRBV7-2	TRBJ1-4	CASSFGPGYEKLFF
TRBV5-1	TRBJ1-2	CASSLEAGVNYGYTF
TRBV25-1	TRBJ1-1	CASSHNTEAFF
TRBV4-3	TRBJ1-1	CASSRGTGYTEAFF
TRBV28	TRBJ1-1	CASSGLGSGTEAFF
TRBV5-1	TRBJ1-1	CASSFAAPNRGPLITEAFF
TRBV28	TRBJ2-7	CASTPTGSPYEQYF
TRBV13	TRBJ2-5	CASSIAQETQYF
TRBV10-2	TRBJ1-3	CASSESPRGIKASGNTIYF
TRBV18	TRBJ1-4	CASSPISTHNEKLFF
TRBV30	TRBJ2-1	CALGGGGPNEQFF
TRBV2	TRBJ2-7	CASSKQGLSYEQYF
TRBV5-1	TRBJ2-2	CASTLTTSPNTGELFF
TRBV6-4	TRBJ2-1	CASSDSYNEQFF
TRBV5-1	TRBJ1-2	CASSLLSAESYGYTF
TRBV19	TRBJ2-1	CASSIRTGGLEWDEQFF
TRBV2	TRBJ1-6	CASRNQAVNSPLHF
TRBV10-3	TRBJ2-5	CAISRDQETQYF
TRBV6-4	TRBJ2-4	CASSLDRGDIQYF
TRBV11-1	TRBJ2-5	CASSFEETQYF
TRBV5-1	TRBJ2-1	CASSLFRGSYNEQFF
TRBV3-1	TRBJ1-2	CASSQEQGSLYGYTF
TRBV7-2	TRBJ1-1	CASSLDRLATEAFF